This entry describes one T cell receptor (beta chain). Treg sorting used a CD4+CD25+CD127-/low gate. TCRdb passed the 5' RACE reads through MiXCR, listing each CDR3 protein once. This sample carries about 57,000 distinct CDR3 sequences, approximately 26% of them seen once, and the ten largest clones take approximately 2%. The sequenced sample was tumor-infiltrating Tregs sorted from the breast tumor. The TCR originated in a female donor with breast cancer.

The CDR3 DNA sequence: TGTGCCAGCAGCTTAGCGGCGGGGGCGCACAATGAGCAGTTCTTC. Residues: CASSLAAGAHNEQFF. The genes are TRBV7-2 and TRBJ2-1; TRBD2 is a possible D gene (7 bases). Trimming took 0 bases from V and 5 from J, leaving 11 bases between them. Germline V gives CDR1 SGHTA, CDR2 FQGNSA. The CDR3 consists of 15 residues.